This record covers a single T cell receptor (beta chain). CDR1 and CDR2 (germline): ENHRY, SYGVKD. The V end lost 0 bases, the J end lost 1 base, and 6 bases lay between the germline ends. The CDR3 extends over 14 amino acids. The data were obtained in a study of cytomegalovirus exposure and HLA in healthy donors. 13 Jbeta primers and 60 Vbeta primers were used for the PCR. TCRdb's copy holds only in-frame clones and misses some; the assay was immunoSEQ multiplex PCR. The sample has around 150,000 clones, roughly 80% seen once; the top ten hold less than 15%. The clonotype comes from a woman aged 45-65 years in good health and CMV-seronegative. The rearrangement joins TRBV10-3 to TRBJ1-1, with D unresolved. The source material was PBMCs. The CDR3: CAISESEGNTEAFF. CDR3 bases: TGTGCCATCAGTGAGTCGGAGGGGAACACTGAAGCTTTCTTT.